The entry that follows covers one T cell receptor (beta chain) sequence. Its specificity is not known. The length of the CDR3 is 14 residues. V shed 5 bases and J 4 bases; nucleotides not matched to a gene: 5. CDR1 SGHVS and CDR2 FNYEAQ come from the germline V gene. These data belong to a study of T-cell memory formation after mild COVID-19. Study information: In these data, TCR clusters were largely donor specific. Regarding the study as a whole: Later expanders leaned CD4+, whereas day 15 to 85 contracting clones were balanced CD4/CD8. The pre-infection memory compartment contained some responding clones, suggesting cross-reactive memory joined.

TCR alpha and TCR beta cDNA libraries carrying sample barcodes and UMIs came from 5'RACE with constant-segment primers. TCRdb used MiXCR to reprocess the 5' RACE reads, holding one entry per CDR3 protein. The sample contains roughly 280,000 distinct CDR3 sequences, roughly 16% of which appear only once. The specimen was PBMCs or a T cell subset sorted from them (not recorded which). The TCR originated in a man between 18 and 35 years old who had mild COVID-19 (a few samples of this study predate the infection). Cell type and time point are not known. This chain uses TRBV7-6 with TRBJ1-5; 7 bases line up with TRBD1. CDR3 in amino acids: CASSPRGANQPQHF. In DNA, the CDR3 is TGTGCCAGCAGCCCCAGGGGGGCGAATCAGCCCCAGCATTTT. Variable domain in full (rest from reference TRBV7-6 and TRBJ1-5): GAGVSQSPRYKVTKRGQDVALRCDPISGHVSLYWYRQALGQGPEFLTYFNYEAQQDKSGLPNDRFSAERPEGSISTLTIQRTEQRDSAMYRCASSPRGANQPQHFGDGTRLSIL.